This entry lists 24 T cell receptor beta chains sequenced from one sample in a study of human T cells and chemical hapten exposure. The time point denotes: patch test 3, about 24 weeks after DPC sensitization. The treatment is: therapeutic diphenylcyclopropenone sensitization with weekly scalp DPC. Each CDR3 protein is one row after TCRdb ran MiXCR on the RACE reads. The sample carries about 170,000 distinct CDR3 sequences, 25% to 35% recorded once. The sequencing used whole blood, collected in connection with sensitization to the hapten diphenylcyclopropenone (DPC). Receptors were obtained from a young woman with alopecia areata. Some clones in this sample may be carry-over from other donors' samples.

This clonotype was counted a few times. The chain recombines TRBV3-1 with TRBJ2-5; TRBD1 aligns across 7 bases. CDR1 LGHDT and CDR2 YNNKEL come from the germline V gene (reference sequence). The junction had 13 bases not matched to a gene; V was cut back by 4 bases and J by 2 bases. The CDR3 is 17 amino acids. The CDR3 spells CASSPNSTGPIQETQYF. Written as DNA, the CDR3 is TGTGCCAGCAGCCCTAACTCGACAGGGCCAATACAAGAGACCCAGTACTTC.

CDR3 nucleotides: TGTGCCACCAGCAGAGTGCAGGGGATCAATGAGCAGTTCTTC. Translating gives CATSRVQGINEQFF. V usage is TRBV15 and J usage is TRBJ2-1, with D maybe TRBD1 (6 bases). Germline V gives CDR1 LNHNV, CDR2 YYDKDF (reference sequence). The V end lost 1 base, the J end lost 6 bases, and 10 bases lay between the germline ends. The CDR3 length is 14 residues.

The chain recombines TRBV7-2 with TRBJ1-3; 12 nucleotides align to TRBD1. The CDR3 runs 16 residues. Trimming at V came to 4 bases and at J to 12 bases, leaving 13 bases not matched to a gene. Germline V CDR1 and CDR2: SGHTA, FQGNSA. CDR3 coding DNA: TGTGCCAGCAGCTGGATTGGTGGGGACAGGGGGCAGGTCATATATTTT. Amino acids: CASSWIGGDRGQVIYF.

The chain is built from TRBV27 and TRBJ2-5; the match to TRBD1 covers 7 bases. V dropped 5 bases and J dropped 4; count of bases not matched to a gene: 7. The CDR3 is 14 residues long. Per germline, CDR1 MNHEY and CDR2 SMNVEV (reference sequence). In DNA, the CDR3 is TGTGCCAGCAGTAGAGGGGGCCGGGGAGAGACCCAGTACTTC. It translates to CASSRGGRGETQYF.

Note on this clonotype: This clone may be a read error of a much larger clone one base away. This CDR3 is CSACEQNQETQYF. As DNA, the CDR3 is TGCAGTGCGTGCGAACAGAACCAAGAGACCCAGTACTTC. The V gene is TRBV20-1, the J gene TRBJ2-5, with D unresolved. V lost 6 bases, J lost 0 bases, and 11 bases lay in between. The germline V gene encodes CDR1 DFQATT and CDR2 SNEGSKA (reference sequence). The CDR3 has 13 amino acids.

The DNA of the CDR3 is TGCGCCAGCAGCTTTATGGGGATTTCACCCCTCCACTTT. Amino acid sequence: CASSFMGISPLHF. The chain uses TRBV5-1 and TRBJ1-6; no reliable D call. Trimming removed 2 bases from V and 9 bases from J, with 9 bases in between. This CDR3 has 13 residues. Germline loops: CDR1 SGHRS, CDR2 YFSETQ. The variable domain in full, completed from reference TRBV5-1 and TRBJ1-6, reads KAGVTQTPRYLIKTRGQQVTLSCSPISGHRSVSWYQQTPGQGLQFLFEYFSETQRNKGNFPGRFSGRQFSNSRSEMNVSTLELGDSALYLCASSFMGISPLHFGNGTRLTVT.

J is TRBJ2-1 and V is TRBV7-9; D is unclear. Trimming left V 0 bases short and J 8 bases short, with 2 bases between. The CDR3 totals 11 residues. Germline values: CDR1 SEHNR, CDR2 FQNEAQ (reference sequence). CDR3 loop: CASSLADEQFF. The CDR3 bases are TGTGCCAGCAGCTTAGCGGATGAGCAGTTCTTC.

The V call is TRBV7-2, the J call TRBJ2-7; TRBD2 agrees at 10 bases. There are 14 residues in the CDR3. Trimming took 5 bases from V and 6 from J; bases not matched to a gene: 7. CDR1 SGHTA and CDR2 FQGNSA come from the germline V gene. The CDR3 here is CASSLQRGGIEQYF. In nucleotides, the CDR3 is TGTGCCAGCAGCCTACAGCGGGGGGGGATCGAGCAGTACTTC.

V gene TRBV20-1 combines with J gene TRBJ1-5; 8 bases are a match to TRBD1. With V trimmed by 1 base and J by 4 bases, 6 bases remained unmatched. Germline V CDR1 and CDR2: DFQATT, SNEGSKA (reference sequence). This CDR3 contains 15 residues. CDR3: CSARVDRVRNQPQHF. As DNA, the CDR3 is TGCAGTGCTAGAGTGGACAGGGTCCGGAATCAGCCCCAGCATTTT.

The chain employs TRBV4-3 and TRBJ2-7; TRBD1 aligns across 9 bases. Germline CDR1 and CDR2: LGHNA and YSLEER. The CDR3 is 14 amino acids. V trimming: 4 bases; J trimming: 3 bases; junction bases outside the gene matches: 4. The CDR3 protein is CASSRTDRGYEQYF. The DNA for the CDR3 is TGCGCCAGCAGCCGAACGGACAGGGGCTACGAGCAGTACTTC.

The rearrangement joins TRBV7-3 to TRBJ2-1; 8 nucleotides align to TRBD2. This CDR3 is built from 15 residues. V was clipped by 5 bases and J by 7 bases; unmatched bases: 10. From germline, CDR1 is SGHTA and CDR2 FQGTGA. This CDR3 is CASSPISGSRNEQFF. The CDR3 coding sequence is TGTGCCAGCAGCCCTATCAGCGGGAGTAGAAATGAGCAGTTCTTC.

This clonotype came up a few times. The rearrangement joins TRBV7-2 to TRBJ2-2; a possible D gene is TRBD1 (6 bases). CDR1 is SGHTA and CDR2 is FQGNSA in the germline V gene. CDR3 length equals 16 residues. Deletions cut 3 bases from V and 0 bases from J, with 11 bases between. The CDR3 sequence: CASSFRTAPNTGELFF. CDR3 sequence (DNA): TGTGCCAGCAGCTTCCGGACAGCGCCGAACACCGGGGAGCTGTTTTTT.

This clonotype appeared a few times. The CDR3 nucleotides read TGTGCCAGCACCCCTAAGACCCGCACAGATACGCAGTATTTT. It yields the protein CASTPKTRTDTQYF. The rearrangement links TRBV4-2 to TRBJ2-3; D not certain. The CDR3 totals 14 residues. V was cut by 7 bases and J by 1 base, with 12 bases left in between. CDR1 and CDR2 (germline): LGHNA, YNFKEQ.

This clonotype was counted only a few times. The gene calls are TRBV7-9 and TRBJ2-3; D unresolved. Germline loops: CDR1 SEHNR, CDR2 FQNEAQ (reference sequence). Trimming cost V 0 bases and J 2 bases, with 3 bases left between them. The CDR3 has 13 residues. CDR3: CASSLATTDTQYF. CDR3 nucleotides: TGTGCCAGCAGCTTAGCAACCACAGATACGCAGTATTTT.

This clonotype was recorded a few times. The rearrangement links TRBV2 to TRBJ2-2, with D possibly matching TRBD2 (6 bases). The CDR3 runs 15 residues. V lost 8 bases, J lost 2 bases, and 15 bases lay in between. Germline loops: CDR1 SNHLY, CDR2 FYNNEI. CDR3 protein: CASSRGTVNTGELFF. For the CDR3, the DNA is TGTGCCAGCTCACGGGGGACGGTTAACACCGGGGAGCTGTTTTTT.

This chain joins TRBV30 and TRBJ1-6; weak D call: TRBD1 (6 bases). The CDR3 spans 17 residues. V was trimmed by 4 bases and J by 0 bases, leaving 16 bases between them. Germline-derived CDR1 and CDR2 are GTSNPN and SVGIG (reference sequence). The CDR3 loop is CAWNFRTASSYNSPLHF. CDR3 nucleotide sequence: TGTGCCTGGAATTTTCGGACAGCGAGCTCCTATAATTCACCCCTCCACTTT. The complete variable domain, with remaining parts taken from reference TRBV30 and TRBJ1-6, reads SQTIHQWPATLVQPVGSPLSLECTVEGTSNPNLYWYRQAAGRGLQLLFYSVGIGQISSEVPQNLSASRPQDRQFILSSKKLLLSDSGFYLCAWNFRTASSYNSPLHFGNGTRLTVT.

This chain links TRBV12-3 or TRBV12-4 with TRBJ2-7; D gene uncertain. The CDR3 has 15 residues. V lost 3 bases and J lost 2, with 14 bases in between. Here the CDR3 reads CASSFSRVNAYEQYF. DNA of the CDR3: TGTGCCAGCAGTTTTTCCCGGGTCAACGCCTACGAGCAGTACTTC.

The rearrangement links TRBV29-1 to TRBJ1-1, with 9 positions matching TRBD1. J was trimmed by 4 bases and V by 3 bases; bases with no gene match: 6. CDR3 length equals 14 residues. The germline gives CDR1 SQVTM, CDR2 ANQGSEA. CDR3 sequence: CSVDRQGVSTEAFF. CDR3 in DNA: TGCAGCGTTGATAGACAGGGGGTCAGCACTGAAGCTTTCTTT.

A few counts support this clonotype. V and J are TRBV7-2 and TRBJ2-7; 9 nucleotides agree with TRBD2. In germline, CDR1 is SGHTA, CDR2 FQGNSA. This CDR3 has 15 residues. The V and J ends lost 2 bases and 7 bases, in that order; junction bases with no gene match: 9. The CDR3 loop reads CASSLRVAGVGEQYF. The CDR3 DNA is TGTGCCAGCAGCTTACGGGTAGCGGGAGTAGGTGAGCAGTACTTC.

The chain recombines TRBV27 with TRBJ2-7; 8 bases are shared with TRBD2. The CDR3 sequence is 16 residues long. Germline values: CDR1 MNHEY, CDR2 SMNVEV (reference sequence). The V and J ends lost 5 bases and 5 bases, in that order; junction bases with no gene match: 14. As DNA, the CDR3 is TGTGCCAGCAGTGGCGTAAGGACGGGAGGGCCCCACGAGCAGTACTTC. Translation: CASSGVRTGGPHEQYF.

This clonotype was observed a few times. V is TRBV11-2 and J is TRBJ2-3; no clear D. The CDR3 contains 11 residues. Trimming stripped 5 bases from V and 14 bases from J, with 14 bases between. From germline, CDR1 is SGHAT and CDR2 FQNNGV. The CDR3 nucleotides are TGTGCCAGCAGCCTGGCGCTAGAGACGTATTTT. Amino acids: CASSLALETYF.

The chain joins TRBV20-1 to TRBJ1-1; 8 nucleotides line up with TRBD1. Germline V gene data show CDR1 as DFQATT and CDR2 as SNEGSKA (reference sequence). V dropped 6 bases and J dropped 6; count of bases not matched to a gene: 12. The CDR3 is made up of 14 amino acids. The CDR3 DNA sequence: TGCAGTGCCCCCCGTCAGGGGGCGTCCGCTGAAGCTTTCTTT. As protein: CSAPRQGASAEAFF.

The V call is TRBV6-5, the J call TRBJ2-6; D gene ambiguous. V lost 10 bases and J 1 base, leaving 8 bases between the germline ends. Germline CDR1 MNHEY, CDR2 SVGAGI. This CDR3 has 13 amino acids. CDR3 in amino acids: CATAWSGANVLTF. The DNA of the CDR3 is TGTGCCACGGCATGGTCTGGGGCCAACGTCCTGACTTTC.

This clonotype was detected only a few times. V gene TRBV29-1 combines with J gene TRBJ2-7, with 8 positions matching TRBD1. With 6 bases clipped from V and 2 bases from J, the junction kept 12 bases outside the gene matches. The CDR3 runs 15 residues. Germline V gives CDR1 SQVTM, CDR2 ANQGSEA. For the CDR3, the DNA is TGCAGCGTCGGGATACCCAGGGGGCTCACCTACGAGCAGTACTTC. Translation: CSVGIPRGLTYEQYF.